This entry features one TCR beta chain sequence. Patients in Seattle were enrolled during active infection, then followed longitudinally. The data derive from a study of blood T cell repertoires in COVID-19. Per the original data handling: Reference gene primer amplification gave nucleated cell count estimates. Profiled with immunoSEQ multiplex PCR; TCRdb holds only in-frame clones, not every one. The V and J calls and clone size come from that table; D and trimming were worked out from the DNA. The sample includes 250,000 to 350,000 clones, roughly 84% seen only once; the top ten take 0.85% to 0.9%. Germline V gene sequence: CDR1 MNHEY, CDR2 SVGAGI. V was pared by 4 bases and J by 8 bases, with 8 bases of the junction left unmatched. CDR3 length: 15 amino acids.

The sequenced sample was peripheral blood. V gene TRBV6-5 combines with J gene TRBJ1-4; 9 bases are a match to TRBD1. The TCR sequence derives from a human donor with COVID-19, enrolled during active disease. The donor label of this sample is uncertain. The CDR3 loop reads CASSSTGGWGEKLFF. CDR3 in DNA: TGTGCCAGCAGTTCTACAGGGGGCTGGGGAGAAAAACTGTTTTTT.